This is a list of T cell receptor beta chains from one sample in a study of vaccination effects on CD4 cells after COVID-19. These receptors' antigens are unknown. Libraries were prepared by immunoSEQ multiplex PCR; TCRdb keeps only in-frame clonotypes and omits some of them. The data hold tens of thousands of clones, with under 85% observed a single time. The sample was CD4+ T cells from PBMCs cultured with HCoV-NL63 spike peptides, taken before COVID-19 vaccination. The receptor source for this set is a human donor who received a COVID-19 vaccine. CDR3s include the opening cysteine and the closing phenylalanine or tryptophan. The D gene is left open where the match is weak. For some rows the clone size is stated as once, few or many, or as a class when expanded; others skip it.

D gene	V gene	clone size	J gene	CDR3 protein	CDR3 DNA
NA	TRBV19	few	TRBJ1-4	CATSLGGNNEKLFF	TGTGCCACCTCCCTTGGGGGGAATAATGAAAAACTGTTTTTT
NA	TRBV25-1	once	TRBJ1-3	CASSPQLGREPGNTIYF	TGTGCCAGCAGTCCCCAACTGGGACGGGAGCCTGGAAACACCATATATTTT
TRBD1	TRBV10-1	few	TRBJ1-2	CASSPGQAGGYTF	TGCGCCAGCAGCCCAGGACAGGCTGGGGGCTACACCTTC
TRBD1	TRBV7-3	NA	TRBJ1-5	CASERYWDSNQPQHF	TGTGCCAGCGAGAGGTACTGGGACAGTAATCAGCCCCAGCATTTT
NA	TRBV7-2	NA	TRBJ1-5	CASSLGGPSNQPQHF	TGTGCCAGCAGCTTAGGGGGGCCGAGCAATCAGCCCCAGCATTTT
TRBD1	TRBV28	NA	TRBJ1-4	CASSLIGTGGEKLFF	TGTGCCAGCAGTTTAATCGGGACAGGGGGTGAAAAACTGTTTTTT
NA	TRBV6-5	NA	TRBJ2-2	CASRMDVGELFF	TGTGCCAGCAGGATGGATGTCGGGGAGCTGTTTTTT
NA	TRBV30	few	TRBJ1-6	CAWSVPVGGPRSPLHF	TGTGCCTGGAGTGTACCCGTCGGGGGGCCCAGATCACCCCTCCACTTT
NA	TRBV7-2	once	TRBJ1-2	CASSLVAGHPNF	TGTGCCAGCAGCTTAGTTGCGGGACACCCAAACTTC
TRBD2	TRBV27	few	TRBJ2-3	CASSPWTSGTDTQYF	TGTGCCAGCAGTCCCTGGACTAGTGGCACAGATACGCAGTATTTT
NA	TRBV21-1	NA	TRBJ1-5	CASRGGLDAF	TGTGCCAGCAGAGGGGGCTTGGACGCTTTT
NA	TRBV28	NA	TRBJ1-2	CASSPEGRGYTF	TGTGCCAGCAGTCCCGAGGGGCGCGGCTACACCTTC
NA	TRBV10-3	NA	TRBJ1-1	CAISERGGNTEAFF	TGTGCCATCAGTGAGCGGGGGGGGAACACTGAAGCTTTCTTT
NA	TRBV28	NA	TRBJ2-1	CASSGPVAVNEQFF	TGTGCCAGCAGTGGCCCGGTTGCAGTCAATGAGCAGTTCTTC
NA	TRBV19	NA	TRBJ1-1	CASTQRGGNTEAFF	TGTGCCAGTACTCAACGGGGGGGGAACACTGAAGCTTTCTTT
NA	TRBV7-9	NA	TRBJ2-1	CASSPKYDYNEQFF	TGTGCCAGCAGCCCTAAATACGACTACAATGAGCAGTTCTTC
NA	TRBV6-1	once	TRBJ1-6	CASSERQGMGNSPLHF	TGTGCCAGCAGTGAACGTCAGGGGATGGGGAATTCACCCCTCCACTTT
NA	TRBV3-1/TRBV3-2	once	TRBJ2-3	CASSQQLGTDTQYF	TGTGCCAGCAGCCAACAGCTGGGCACAGATACGCAGTATTTT
NA	TRBV9	NA	TRBJ1-4	CASSPQGSAEKLFF	TGTGCCAGCAGCCCCCAGGGTTCGGCGGAAAAACTGTTTTTT
TRBD1	TRBV5-1	once	TRBJ2-1	CASSLGTGTDEQFF	TGCGCCAGCAGCTTGGGGACAGGCACGGATGAGCAGTTCTTC
TRBD2	TRBV2	NA	TRBJ2-5	CASSPSLGTSGGQETQYF	TGTGCCAGTTCACCGAGCCTCGGGACTAGCGGGGGCCAAGAGACCCAGTACTTC
TRBD1	TRBV29-1	NA	TRBJ2-1	CSVEDLGGSYNEQFF	TGCAGCGTTGAAGATCTAGGGGGCTCGTACAATGAGCAGTTCTTC
TRBD1	TRBV5-1	NA	TRBJ2-3	CASSLLSGGPDTQYF	TGCGCCAGCAGCTTGCTCTCAGGGGGCCCAGATACGCAGTATTTT
NA	TRBV15	NA	TRBJ2-2	CATSRSGDLFATGELFF	TGTGCCACCAGCAGATCGGGGGACCTGTTCGCCACCGGGGAGCTGTTTTTT
NA	TRBV5-8	NA	TRBJ2-1	CASSLRPRMGGNEQFF	TGTGCCAGCAGCTTAAGGCCCAGGATGGGGGGCAATGAGCAGTTCTTC
TRBD1	TRBV19	few	TRBJ1-3	CASSTYPGTGLGSGNTIYF	TGTGCCAGTAGTACCTATCCCGGGACAGGGCTGGGATCCGGAAACACCATATATTTT
NA	TRBV10-2	NA	TRBJ1-6	CASSDGSSYNSPLHF	TGCGCCAGCAGTGACGGGAGCTCCTATAATTCACCCCTCCACTTT
NA	TRBV7-9	NA	TRBJ2-6	CASSLKLAVTSGANVLTF	TGTGCCAGCAGCTTAAAATTGGCAGTAACCTCTGGGGCCAACGTCCTGACTTTC
TRBD2	TRBV10-3	NA	TRBJ2-1	CAVGTSGGYYNEQFF	TGTGCCGTGGGGACTAGCGGGGGATACTACAATGAGCAGTTCTTC
NA	TRBV10-3	NA	TRBJ1-2	CAISPGEGYTF	TGTGCCATCAGCCCAGGGGAGGGCTACACCTTC
NA	TRBV18	NA	TRBJ1-2	CASSLPPGPSYGYTF	TGTGCCAGCTCACTTCCCCCGGGACCCTCCTATGGCTACACCTTC
NA	TRBV9	NA	TRBJ1-3	CASSVEGWASGNTIYF	TGTGCCAGCAGCGTAGAGGGGTGGGCCTCTGGAAACACCATATATTTT
TRBD2	TRBV18	NA	TRBJ2-2	CASSQAGANFGELFF	TGTGCCAGCTCACAAGCGGGGGCCAACTTCGGGGAGCTGTTTTTT
NA	TRBV15	NA	TRBJ1-4	CATSRDRGSGEKLFF	TGTGCCACCAGCAGAGATCGGGGGAGTGGTGAAAAACTGTTTTTT
NA	TRBV7-2	NA	TRBJ2-5	CASSQPSGMETQYF	TGTGCCAGCAGCCAGCCGTCGGGGATGGAGACCCAGTACTTC
NA	TRBV3-1/TRBV3-2	NA	TRBJ1-2	CASSQEDIGYTF	TGTGCCAGCAGCCAAGAGGATATTGGCTACACCTTC
NA	TRBV19	NA	TRBJ2-6	CASSFRAGANVLTF	TGTGCCAGTAGCTTCAGGGCTGGGGCCAACGTCCTGACTTTC
NA	TRBV6-5	NA	TRBJ1-6	CAIRGPRDSPLHF	TGTGCCATTCGGGGACCGAGAGATTCACCCCTCCACTTT
NA	TRBV19	NA	TRBJ1-1	CASRTSSREAFF	TGTGCCAGTAGGACCTCATCGAGGGAAGCTTTCTTT
TRBD1	TRBV30	NA	TRBJ1-3	CAWDRGLGLTGNTIYF	TGTGCCTGGGACAGGGGGCTCGGATTAACTGGAAACACCATATATTTT